Each of the 16 T cell receptor beta chains below was sequenced from the same sample in a study of PD-1 blockade in classical Hodgkin lymphoma. There was relapse after autologous stem cell transplantation in every patient, and there was variation in brentuximab vedotin exposure. Data came from immunoSEQ multiplex PCR; TCRdb stores just in-frame clones and leaves some out. The sample shows around 39,000 clones, over 65% of them seen only once. Sequences were derived from peripheral blood mononuclear cells (PBMCs), sampled before the second cycle of nivolumab. The receptors here all came from a human donor with classical Hodgkin lymphoma.

The rearrangement joins TRBV12-5 to TRBJ1-5, with D tentatively TRBD1 (6 bases). V lost 3 bases and J 2 bases, leaving 8 bases between the germline ends. The CDR3 extends over 14 amino acids. Germline V lookup: CDR1 LGHNT, CDR2 FRNRAP. CDR3 DNA: TGTGCTAGTGGTTTCGCAGGGGGCAATCAGCCCCAGCATTTT. Residues: CASGFAGGNQPQHF.

The chain has TRBV18 and TRBJ1-2, with D perhaps TRBD1 (5 bases). Trimming pared 0 bases from V and 5 bases from J, leaving 13 bases between. Germline V gives CDR1 KGHSH, CDR2 LQKENI. This CDR3 is built from 15 residues. The CDR3 protein is CASSPPMGPGYGYTF. The CDR3 DNA is TGTGCCAGCTCACCACCGATGGGGCCCGGGTATGGCTACACCTTC. The complete variable domain, with remaining parts taken from reference TRBV18 and TRBJ1-2, reads NAGVMQNPRHLVRRRGQEARLRCSPMKGHSHVYWYRQLPEEGLKFMVYLQKENIIDESGMPKERFSAEFPKEGPSILRIQQVVRGDSAAYFCASSPPMGPGYGYTFGSGTRLTVV.

The chain links TRBV11-2 to TRBJ2-5, with D perhaps TRBD1 (5 bases). Germline CDR1 and CDR2: SGHAT and FQNNGV. CDR3 length: 15 residues. V was pared by 3 bases and J by 6 bases, with 17 bases between. CDR3 nucleotides: TGTGCCAGCAGCTTGGGTACAGGCCATGAGCAGACCCAGTACTTC. Translated: CASSLGTGHEQTQYF.

This chain links TRBV10-2 with TRBJ1-6, with a tentative D call TRBD1 (6 bases). Germline values: CDR1 WSHSY, CDR2 SAAADI. V was clipped by 4 bases and J by 11 bases, with 12 bases between them. The CDR3 consists of 13 residues. As DNA, the CDR3 is TGCGCCAGCAGTGGAGGGGGGCGGGCACCCCTCCACTTT. Amino acids: CASSGGGRAPLHF.

The chain employs TRBV9 and TRBJ2-2, with 7 bases lining up with TRBD2. The CDR3 is 16 residues long. CDR1 SGDLS and CDR2 YYNGEE come from the germline V gene. With V trimmed by 0 bases and J by 3 bases, 5 bases remained unmatched. The CDR3 coding sequence is TGTGCCAGCAGCGTAGCGGTCCTAGCGGACACCGGGGAGCTGTTTTTT. Translation gives CASSVAVLADTGELFF.

This rearrangement joins TRBV6-1 to TRBJ2-3; D ambiguous. Germline V gives CDR1 MNHNS, CDR2 SASEGT. The V end was cut by 1 base, the J end by 2 bases, with 4 bases between. The CDR3 length is 13 residues. CDR3 loop: CASSEGATDTQYF. The CDR3 nucleotides are TGTGCCAGCAGTGAAGGTGCCACAGATACGCAGTATTTT.

This clone has only one observation. This chain uses TRBV5-1 with TRBJ1-5, with D perhaps matching TRBD1 (6 bases). V was trimmed by 2 bases and J by 7 bases, leaving 10 bases between them. Germline V gives CDR1 SGHRS, CDR2 YFSETQ. This CDR3 has 13 residues. CDR3 DNA sequence: TGCGCCAGCAGCTTTGCAGGGGACCAGCCCCAGCATTTT. It translates to CASSFAGDQPQHF.

V and J are TRBV14 and TRBJ2-7; TRBD1 matches at 7 bases. V was pared by 5 bases and J by 7 bases, with 11 bases of the junction left unmatched. The CDR3 loop spans 14 amino acids. Per germline, CDR1 SGHDN and CDR2 FVKESK. CDR3 loop: CASSSGTVPWEQYF. The CDR3 region has the DNA TGTGCCAGCAGCTCCGGGACAGTGCCATGGGAGCAGTACTTC.

The CDR3 DNA follows: TGTGCCTGGAGTAGCCCAGATACGCAGTATTTT. Translated: CAWSSPDTQYF. The V and J genes are TRBV30 and TRBJ2-3; D call uncertain. The CDR3 is 11 residues long. The V and J ends lost 2 bases and 4 bases respectively, with 4 bases between them. The germline gives CDR1 GTSNPN, CDR2 SVGIG (reference sequence).

The chain uses TRBV7-9 and TRBJ2-1; D is unresolved. This CDR3 has 14 residues. V dropped 1 base and J dropped 3 bases, with 7 bases sitting between them. CDR1 is SEHNR and CDR2 is FQNEAQ in the germline V gene (reference sequence). The CDR3 DNA reads TGTGCCAGCAGCTTAGTTTCGGACTACAATGAGCAGTTCTTC. Protein: CASSLVSDYNEQFF. The entire variable domain, with the rest obtained from reference TRBV7-9 and TRBJ2-1, is as follows: DTGVSQNPRHKITKRGQNVTFRCDPISEHNRLYWYRQTLGQGPEFLTYFQNEAQLEKSRLLSDRFSAERPKGSFSTLEIQRTEQGDSAMYLCASSLVSDYNEQFFGPGTRLTVL.

The chain joins TRBV11-3 to TRBJ2-3; 7 bases match TRBD1. The CDR3 contains 14 residues. Germline CDR1 and CDR2: SGHNT and YENEEA. J lost 6 bases, V lost 1 base, and 4 bases had no gene match. The DNA for the CDR3 is TGTGCCAGCAGCTTAGGACAGGGTCTGGATACGCAGTATTTT. This encodes CASSLGQGLDTQYF.

The V gene is TRBV6-5, the J gene TRBJ1-6, with D tentatively TRBD1 (5 bases). Germline V gene data show CDR1 as MNHEY and CDR2 as SVGAGI. The CDR3 is 14 amino acids. V lost 5 bases to trimming and J lost 7 bases, with 12 bases between them. CDR3 region: CASSRRGQNSPLHF. The CDR3 DNA reads as TGTGCCAGCAGTCGACGGGGCCAGAATTCACCCCTCCACTTT.

The V and J genes are TRBV27 and TRBJ2-1; D perhaps matches TRBD2 (6 bases). The germline V and J ends were trimmed by 6 bases and 6 bases, with 12 bases remaining between them. Germline V gene data show CDR1 as MNHEY and CDR2 as SMNVEV (reference sequence). This CDR3 region has 13 residues. Written as DNA, the CDR3 is TGTGCCAGCAGGGTTACGGAGGGCAATGAGCAGTTCTTC. As protein: CASRVTEGNEQFF.

This clone turned up a few times. This chain links TRBV6-1 with TRBJ1-3; D unclear. Trimming removed 2 bases from V and 3 bases from J, with 14 bases in between. Germline V gene lookup returns CDR1 MNHNS and CDR2 SASEGT. This CDR3 has 16 amino acids. CDR3 DNA: TGTGCCAGCAGTGAATTCCCATTGGAAGGTGGAAACACCATATATTTT. Its translation is CASSEFPLEGGNTIYF.

The chain carries TRBV6-5 and TRBJ1-5; TRBD1 might be the D (6 bases). Germline V lookup: CDR1 MNHEY, CDR2 SVGAGI. This CDR3 has 14 residues. V gave up 10 bases and J gave up 6 bases, with 19 bases separating them. The CDR3 nucleotides are TGTGCCACCAAACTACAGGGCCGGGGTCAGCCCCAGCATTTT. This codes for CATKLQGRGQPQHF.

The chain is built from TRBV7-2 and TRBJ2-1; D may be TRBD2 (6 bases). This CDR3 has 14 residues. V shed 5 bases and J shed 7 bases, with 15 bases lying between them. Germline CDR1 reads SGHTA; CDR2 reads FQGNSA. Here the CDR3 reads CASSVGYGLNEQFF. CDR3 sequence (DNA): TGTGCCAGCAGCGTTGGTTATGGACTAAATGAGCAGTTCTTC.